This T cell receptor beta chain stems from a study of blood T cell repertoires in COVID-19. About the research overall: Nucleic acid was either cDNA or gDNA, and it came from T cells, B-cell-depleted T cells, or PBMCs.

The CDR3 consists of 15 residues. Per germline, CDR1 MDHEN and CDR2 SYDVKM. V was cut by 7 bases and J by 1 base, with 13 bases left in between. The repertoire was sequenced with immunoSEQ multiplex PCR; TCRdb's copy has only in-frame clones and lacks some. This repertoire shows fewer than 50,000 clones, around three quarters found once; its top ten account for approximately 60%. Sequenced sample: peripheral blood. This TCR came from a man aged 80 or over with acute or convalescent COVID-19. V and J are TRBV28 and TRBJ2-2; tentatively, D is TRBD1 (6 bases). CDR3 bases: TGTGCCAGCATGGCGGACAGTGTGAACACCGGGGAGCTGTTTTTT. This codes for CASMADSVNTGELFF.